This TCR beta chain was sequenced in a study of PD-L1 blockade in urothelial cancer. On the study more broadly: Male sex and bladder-origin urothelial cancer were recorded for twenty-five of 29 patients.

Every PCR got spiked synthetic TCR analog templates. TCRdb keeps only in-frame clones here, not all; method: immunoSEQ multiplex PCR. The data contain 100,000 or so clones, around 93% of them singletons. There are 14 residues in the CDR3. The germline V and J ends were trimmed by 1 base and 2 bases, with 6 bases remaining between them. Germline V gene data show CDR1 as MNHNS and CDR2 as SASEGT. This receptor was obtained from a woman older than 75 with urothelial cancer. The source was PBMCs, collected around atezolizumab (anti-PD-L1) treatment. The V and J genes are TRBV6-1 and TRBJ1-5; D may be TRBD1 (5 bases). The CDR3 spells CASSEVQGNQPQHF. CDR3 nucleotides: TGTGCCAGCAGTGAAGTACAGGGCAATCAGCCCCAGCATTTT.